The 25 T cell receptor beta chains reported below all come from one sample, sequenced in a study of OX40 agonist ivuxolimab in advanced cancers. The protocol was immunoSEQ multiplex PCR, while the TCRdb copy is restricted to in-frame clones and leaves out a portion. The top ten clones hold approximately 1.3% of a sample with 30,000 to 35,000 clones, around 86% of them seen once. Sample: CD4+ or CD8+ T cells sorted from blood, taken in a trial of the OX40 agonist ivuxolimab. These receptors all stem from an adult with an advanced solid tumor such as melanoma, head and neck, liver or kidney cancer.

The chain carries TRBV28 and TRBJ1-4; 9 bases align to TRBD1. The V gene end was trimmed by 8 bases and the J gene end by 0 bases; junction bases not matched to a gene: 10. Per the germline V gene, CDR1 is MDHEN and CDR2 is SYDVKM. The CDR3 length is 17 residues. The CDR3 loop reads CASSRTGDPATNEKLFF. The DNA for the CDR3 is TGTGCCAGCTCCCGGACAGGGGACCCCGCAACTAATGAAAAACTGTTTTTT.

The chain combines TRBV5-4 with TRBJ1-6; D call uncertain. CDR1 is SGHNT and CDR2 is YYREEE in the germline V gene (reference sequence). The CDR3 runs to 14 residues. The germline V and J ends were trimmed by 0 bases and 1 base, with 2 bases remaining between them. The CDR3 coding sequence is TGTGCCAGCAGCTTGGAGTCCTATAATTCACCCCTCCACTTT. It codes for CASSLESYNSPLHF.

J is TRBJ2-2 and V is TRBV7-9; 8 bases map to TRBD1. Germline V lookup: CDR1 SEHNR, CDR2 FQNEAQ (reference sequence). V lost 5 bases and J lost 0; bases outside the gene matches: 2. This CDR3 has 15 residues. The CDR3 DNA follows: TGTGCCAGCAGCCGGACAGGGCCGAACACCGGGGAGCTGTTTTTT. This sequence encodes CASSRTGPNTGELFF.

In nucleotides, the CDR3 is TGCGCCAGCAGCCGCAGTCCCGACGCGTTTAATGAAAAACTGTTTTTT. Amino acids: CASSRSPDAFNEKLFF. The rearrangement uses TRBV4-3 and TRBJ1-4; no clear D. The V gene lost 4 bases and the J gene lost 4 bases, with 16 bases spanning the gap. This CDR3 contains 16 residues. Germline-derived CDR1 and CDR2 are LGHNA and YSLEER.

The V and J genes are TRBV30 and TRBJ1-5, with D tentatively TRBD1 (5 bases). Per the germline V gene, CDR1 is GTSNPN and CDR2 is SVGIG (reference sequence). V was shortened by 4 bases and J by 1 base, with 11 bases between the two germline ends. CDR3 length equals 14 residues. Here the CDR3 reads CAWNPRASNQPQHF. CDR3 coding DNA: TGTGCCTGGAACCCCAGGGCGAGCAATCAGCCCCAGCATTTT. The full variable domain, its missing parts supplied by reference TRBV30 and TRBJ1-5, is SQTIHQWPATLVQPVGSPLSLECTVEGTSNPNLYWYRQAAGRGLQLLFYSVGIGQISSEVPQNLSASRPQDRQFILSSKKLLLSDSGFYLCAWNPRASNQPQHFGDGTRLSIL.

This clone was counted a single time. The CDR3 reads CASSFGGVGNQPQHF. CDR3 DNA sequence: TGCGCCAGCAGCTTCGGAGGGGTAGGCAATCAGCCCCAGCATTTT. The chain combines TRBV5-1 with TRBJ1-5; weak D call: TRBD1 (5 bases). The CDR3 runs to 15 residues. With 2 bases removed from V and 2 bases from J, the gap between germline ends came to 11 bases. The germline CDR1 and CDR2 sequences are SGHRS and YFSETQ.

V and J are TRBV28 and TRBJ2-2; D gene uncertain. V was pared by 4 bases and J by 4 bases, with 10 bases between. Germline assignment: CDR1 MDHEN and CDR2 SYDVKM. This CDR3 is built from 14 residues. The CDR3 region has the DNA TGTGCCAGCAGTTCGCCGTCGAGCACCGGGGAGCTGTTTTTT. It codes for CASSSPSSTGELFF. Supplemented by reference TRBV28 and TRBJ2-2, the full variable domain reads DVKVTQSSRYLVKRTGEKVFLECVQDMDHENMFWYRQDPGLGLRLIYFSYDVKMKEKGDIPEGYSVSREKKERFSLILESASTNQTSMYLCASSSPSSTGELFFGEGSRLTVL.

The chain recombines TRBV28 with TRBJ2-1, with D possibly TRBD2 on 6 matching bases. This CDR3 region has 13 residues. Trimming shortened V by 4 bases and J by 2 bases, and 6 bases separated the two germline ends. Per germline, CDR1 MDHEN and CDR2 SYDVKM. The CDR3 here is CASSSGAYNEQFF. DNA for the CDR3: TGTGCCAGCAGTTCGGGGGCCTACAATGAGCAGTTCTTC.

This chain uses TRBV19 with TRBJ1-2, with D tentatively TRBD1 (5 bases). V was shortened by 6 bases and J by 6 bases, with 14 bases between the two germline ends. CDR3 length: 13 residues. The germline CDR1 and CDR2 sequences are LNHDA and SQIVND (reference sequence). The CDR3 here is CASSLPGGDGYTF. DNA of the CDR3: TGTGCCAGTAGCCTGCCCGGGGGAGATGGCTACACCTTC.

The rearrangement links TRBV4-1 to TRBJ2-5; TRBD1 might be the D (6 bases). This CDR3 is 14 amino acids long. Germline-derived CDR1 and CDR2 are MGHRA and YSYEKL. V lost 0 bases, J lost 4 bases, and 9 bases lay in between. As DNA, the CDR3 is TGCGCCAGCAGCCAAGATGCAGGGGCAGAGACCCAGTACTTC. This codes for CASSQDAGAETQYF.

V and J are TRBV2 and TRBJ1-5; D ambiguous. Germline V gives CDR1 SNHLY, CDR2 FYNNEI. The CDR3 loop spans 13 amino acids. Between the trimmed V and J ends, which lost 8 bases and 0 bases, there was a span of 8 bases. DNA for the CDR3: TGTGCCAGCCACCGGGATAGCAATCAGCCCCAGCATTTT. Amino acid sequence: CASHRDSNQPQHF.

This clone was picked up one time. The genes are TRBV7-6 and TRBJ1-2; D may be TRBD1 (5 bases). Germline V CDR1 and CDR2: SGHVS, FNYEAQ. V was cut by 2 bases and J by 4 bases, with 14 bases left in between. This CDR3 comprises 15 residues. CDR3 bases: TGTGCCAGCAGCTTATTATCGGCAGGGCCCTATGGCTACACCTTC. Its translation: CASSLLSAGPYGYTF.

As regards this clone: Other DNA sequences in this specimen translate into the identical CDR3. V usage is TRBV9 and J usage is TRBJ2-7, with D possibly called TRBD1 or TRBD2 (5 bases each). The CDR3 covers 16 residues. V was shortened by 0 bases and J by 5 bases, with 18 bases between the two germline ends. Germline CDR1 is SGDLS and CDR2 is YYNGEE. The CDR3 nucleotides are TGTGCCAGCAGCGTAGGGGGTTGGGTTCGGGACCACGAGCAGTACTTC. This codes for CASSVGGWVRDHEQYF.

The genes are TRBV6-5 and TRBJ1-1; D remains unclear. V was trimmed by 6 bases and J by 10 bases, leaving 12 bases between them. CDR3 length equals 11 residues. Germline lookup yields CDR1 MNHEY and CDR2 SVGAGI. The CDR3 reads CASRQTGRAFF. CDR3 DNA: TGTGCCAGCAGGCAAACTGGTCGAGCTTTCTTT.

The V and J genes are TRBV5-6 and TRBJ1-2; TRBD1 is a possible D gene (5 bases). The ends were cut back, 2 bases at V and 7 bases at J, with 18 bases in the middle. The CDR3 contains 15 residues. CDR1 is SGHDT, CDR2 YYEEEE, per germline. The CDR3 sequence is CASSFGWGRGGGYTF. Here the CDR3 DNA reads TGTGCCAGCAGCTTTGGCTGGGGACGGGGTGGTGGCTACACCTTC. The whole variable domain, filled in from reference TRBV5-6 and TRBJ1-2, reads DAGVTQSPTHLIKTRGQQVTLRCSPKSGHDTVSWYQQALGQGPQFIFQYYEEEERQRGNFPDRFSGHQFPNYSSELNVNALLLGDSALYLCASSFGWGRGGGYTFGSGTRLTVV.

Only one count was recorded for this clone. The CDR3 protein is CASSRAQKGDEQFF. The CDR3 coding sequence is TGCGCCAGCAGCAGGGCACAAAAGGGCGATGAGCAGTTCTTC. This chain connects TRBV5-1 to TRBJ2-1; D is unclear. CDR3 length equals 14 residues. Germline CDR1 SGHRS, CDR2 YFSETQ. V lost 4 bases and J 8 bases, leaving 16 bases between the germline ends.

This chain links TRBV11-2 with TRBJ2-1; D may match TRBD1 or TRBD2 (5 bases each). Germline CDR1 and CDR2: SGHAT and FQNNGV. This CDR3 is 14 amino acids long. Trimming pared 0 bases from V and 4 bases from J, leaving 7 bases between. Written as DNA, the CDR3 is TGTGCCAGCAGCTTAGATGGGGGATACAATGAGCAGTTCTTC. It yields the protein CASSLDGGYNEQFF. Looking up the rest from reference TRBV11-2 and TRBJ2-1 gives the full variable domain: EAGVAQSPRYKIIEKRQSVAFWCNPISGHATLYWYQQILGQGPKLLIQFQNNGVVDDSQLPKDRFSAERLKGVDSTLKIQPAKLEDSAVYLCASSLDGGYNEQFFGPGTRLTVL.

The gene calls are TRBV5-1 and TRBJ1-1, with 9 bases aligning to TRBD1. The CDR3 covers 13 residues. The germline gives CDR1 SGHRS, CDR2 YFSETQ. The ends lost 4 bases at V and 4 bases at J; junction bases unmatched: 2. CDR3 nucleotide sequence: TGCGCCAGCAGCGCGGACAGGGGCACTGAAGCTTTCTTT. It codes for CASSADRGTEAFF.

The chain employs TRBV7-2 and TRBJ1-5; D gene unclear. V was cut by 5 bases and J by 6 bases, with 8 bases left in between. CDR1 is SGHTA and CDR2 is FQGNSA in the germline V gene. There are 12 residues in the CDR3. CDR3 amino acids: CASSASGQPQHF. As DNA, the CDR3 is TGTGCCAGCAGCGCAAGTGGTCAGCCCCAGCATTTT.

The rearrangement links TRBV29-1 to TRBJ1-1; no definite D call. The CDR3 contains 13 residues. Trimming left V 6 bases short and J 1 base short, with 12 bases between. Germline V gene lookup returns CDR1 SQVTM and CDR2 ANQGSEA. The DNA of the CDR3 is TGCAGCGTAAGATGGTCCGGGAACACTGAAGCTTTCTTT. Protein: CSVRWSGNTEAFF.

The chain combines TRBV7-8 with TRBJ2-3, with no clear D. Per germline, CDR1 SGHVS and CDR2 FQNEAQ. V lost 3 bases and J lost 2, with 9 bases in between. The length of the CDR3 is 14 residues. CDR3 nucleotides: TGTGCCAGCAGCTTCGGTCGCCCCACAGATACGCAGTATTTT. Translating it yields CASSFGRPTDTQYF.

V usage is TRBV6-6 and J usage is TRBJ1-4; D gene uncertain. The CDR3 totals 12 residues. Trimming pared 6 bases from V and 8 bases from J, leaving 10 bases between. Germline CDR1 is MNHNY and CDR2 is SVGAGI (reference sequence). The CDR3 DNA follows: TGTGCCAGCAGCATTTACGAAGAAAAACTGTTTTTT. It codes for CASSIYEEKLFF.

This clone was seen only a few times. This chain connects TRBV4-3 to TRBJ1-1, with D perhaps matching TRBD1 (6 bases). The germline gives CDR1 LGHNA, CDR2 YSLEER. The CDR3 extends over 15 amino acids. Trimming removed 4 bases at V and 5 bases at J, with 17 bases between. CDR3 amino acids: CASSPQAQGWTEAFF. CDR3 bases: TGCGCCAGCAGCCCCCAAGCGCAGGGGTGGACTGAAGCTTTCTTT.

The V gene is TRBV27, the J gene TRBJ1-5, with D possibly TRBD1 on 5 matching bases. Germline V CDR1 and CDR2: MNHEY, SMNVEV (reference sequence). The V and J ends lost 5 bases and 0 bases respectively, with 20 bases between them. This CDR3 comprises 18 residues. The CDR3: CASSRVGTIRYSNQPQHF. The CDR3 bases are TGTGCCAGCAGTAGGGTCGGGACTATACGTTATAGCAATCAGCCCCAGCATTTT.

The chain carries TRBV19 and TRBJ2-2, with D unresolved. The germline V gene encodes CDR1 LNHDA and CDR2 SQIVND (reference sequence). CDR3 length equals 16 residues. V dropped 5 bases and J dropped 1 base, with 14 bases sitting between them. In DNA form, the CDR3 reads TGTGCCAGTAGTTTCACACCCGTAGGGAACACCGGGGAGCTGTTTTTT. This encodes CASSFTPVGNTGELFF.